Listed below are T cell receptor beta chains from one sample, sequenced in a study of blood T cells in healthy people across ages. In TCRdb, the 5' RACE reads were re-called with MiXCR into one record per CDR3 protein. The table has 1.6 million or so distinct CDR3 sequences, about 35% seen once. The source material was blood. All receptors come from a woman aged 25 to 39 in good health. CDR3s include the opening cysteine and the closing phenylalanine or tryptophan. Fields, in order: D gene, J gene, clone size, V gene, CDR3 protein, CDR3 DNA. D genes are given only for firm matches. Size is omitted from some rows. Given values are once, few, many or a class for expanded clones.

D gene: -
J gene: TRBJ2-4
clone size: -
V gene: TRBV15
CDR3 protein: CATSMGGQRKNIQYF
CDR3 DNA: TGTGCCACCAGCATGGGGGGGCAGAGAAAAAACATTCAGTACTTC

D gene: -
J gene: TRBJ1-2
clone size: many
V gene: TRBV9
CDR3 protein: CASSVSGYGYTF
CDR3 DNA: TGTGCCAGCAGCGTAAGCGGCTATGGCTACACCTTC

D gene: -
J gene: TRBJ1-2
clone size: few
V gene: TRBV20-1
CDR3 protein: CSAITGEDYGYTF
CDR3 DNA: TGCAGTGCTATCACGGGGGAGGACTATGGCTACACCTTC

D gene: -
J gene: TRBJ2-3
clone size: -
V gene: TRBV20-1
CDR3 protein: CSARVGRDTQYF
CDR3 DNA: TGCAGTGCTAGGGTGGGGAGAGATACGCAGTATTTT

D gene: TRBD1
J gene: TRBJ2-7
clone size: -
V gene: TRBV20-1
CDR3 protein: CSARRDRAGNEQYF
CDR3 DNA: TGCAGTGCCCGCCGGGACAGGGCGGGAAACGAGCAGTACTTC

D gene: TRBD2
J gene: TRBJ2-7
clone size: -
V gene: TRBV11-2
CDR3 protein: CASSLGILAGDRSYEQYF
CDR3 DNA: TGTGCCAGCAGCTTAGGGATCCTAGCGGGGGATCGGTCCTACGAGCAGTACTTC

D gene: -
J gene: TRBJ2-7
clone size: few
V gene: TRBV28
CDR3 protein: CASRGKKNYEQYF
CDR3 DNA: TGTGCCAGTCGCGGAAAGAAAAACTACGAGCAGTACTTC

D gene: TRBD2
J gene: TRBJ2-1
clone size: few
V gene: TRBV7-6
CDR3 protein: CASSLAGSGVNEQFF
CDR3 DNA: TGTGCCAGCAGCTTAGCCGGGAGCGGGGTCAATGAGCAGTTCTTC

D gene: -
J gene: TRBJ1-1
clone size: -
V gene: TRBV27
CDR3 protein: CASGGHRNTEAFF
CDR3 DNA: TGTGCCAGCGGGGGGCACAGGAACACTGAAGCTTTCTTT

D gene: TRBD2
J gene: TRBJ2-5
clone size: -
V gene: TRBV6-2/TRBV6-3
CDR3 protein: CASSFPLRAGGRQETQYF
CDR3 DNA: TGTGCCAGCAGTTTCCCCTTGAGAGCGGGGGGGCGTCAAGAGACCCAGTACTTC

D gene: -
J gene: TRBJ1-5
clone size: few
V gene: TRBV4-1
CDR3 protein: CASSRSRIGGYQPQHF
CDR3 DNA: TGCGCCAGCAGCCGAAGTCGTATCGGGGGTTATCAGCCCCAGCATTTT

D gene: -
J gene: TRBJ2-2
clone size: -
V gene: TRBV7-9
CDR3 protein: CAIPTRWSGGELFF
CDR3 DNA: TGTGCCATTCCGACCCGTTGGTCCGGCGGGGAGCTGTTTTTT

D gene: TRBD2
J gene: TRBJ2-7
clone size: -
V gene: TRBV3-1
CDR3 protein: CASSHPRLAGGGYEQYF
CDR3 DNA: TGTGCCAGCAGCCATCCGAGACTAGCGGGGGGAGGCTACGAGCAGTACTTC

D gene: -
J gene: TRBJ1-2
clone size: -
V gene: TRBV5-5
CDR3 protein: CASSSLTADGYTF
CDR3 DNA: TGTGCCAGCAGCTCCCTGACAGCGGACGGCTACACCTTC

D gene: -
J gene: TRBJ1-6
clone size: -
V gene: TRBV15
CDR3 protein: CATSREQGWSSPLHF
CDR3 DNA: TGTGCCACCAGCCGCGAACAGGGATGGAGTTCACCCCTCCACTTT

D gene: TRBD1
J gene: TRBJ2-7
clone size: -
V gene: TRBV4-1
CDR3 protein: CASSQDGTGGCYEQYF
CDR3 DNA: TGCGCCAGCAGCCAAGATGGGACAGGGGGATGCTACGAGCAGTACTTC

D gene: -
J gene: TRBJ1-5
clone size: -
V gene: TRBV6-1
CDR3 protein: CASSEYGLYWDQPQHF
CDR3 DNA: TGTGCCAGCAGTGAATACGGGTTATATTGGGATCAGCCCCAGCATTTT

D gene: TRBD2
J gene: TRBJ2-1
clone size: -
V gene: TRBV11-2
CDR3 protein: CASSSSLASGNYNEQFF
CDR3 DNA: TGTGCCAGCAGCTCCAGTCTGGCTAGCGGGAATTACAATGAGCAGTTCTTC

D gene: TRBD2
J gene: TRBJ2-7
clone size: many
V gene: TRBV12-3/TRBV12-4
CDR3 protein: CASSSFQGGVLREQYF
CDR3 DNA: TGTGCCAGCAGTTCGTTTCAGGGAGGGGTCCTACGGGAGCAGTACTTC

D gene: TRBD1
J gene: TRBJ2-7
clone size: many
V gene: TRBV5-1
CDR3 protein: CASSLGTGFSYEQYF
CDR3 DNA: TGCGCCAGCAGCTTGGGGACAGGATTCTCCTACGAGCAGTACTTC

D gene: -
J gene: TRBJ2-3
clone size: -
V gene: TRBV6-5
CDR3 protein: CASVAADTQYF
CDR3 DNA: TGTGCCAGCGTAGCGGCAGATACGCAGTATTTT

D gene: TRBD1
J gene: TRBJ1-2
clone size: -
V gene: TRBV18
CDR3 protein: CANSPGTGDDGYTF
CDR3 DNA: TGTGCCAACTCACCAGGGACAGGGGACGATGGCTACACCTTC

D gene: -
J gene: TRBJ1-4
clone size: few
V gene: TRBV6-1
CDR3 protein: CASSEGPTTNEKLFF
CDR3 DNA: TGTGCCAGCAGCGAAGGACCCACAACTAATGAAAAACTGTTTTTT

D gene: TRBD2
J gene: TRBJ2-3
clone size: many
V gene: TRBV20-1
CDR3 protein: CSARARTSASDTQYF
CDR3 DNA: TGCAGTGCTAGAGCCAGAACTAGCGCGTCAGATACGCAGTATTTT

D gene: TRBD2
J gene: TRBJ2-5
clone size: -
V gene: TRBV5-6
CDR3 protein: CASSMGRVQETQYF
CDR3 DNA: TGTGCCAGCAGCATGGGGAGGGTCCAAGAGACCCAGTACTTC

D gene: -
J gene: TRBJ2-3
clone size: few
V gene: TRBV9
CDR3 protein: CASSVMGPASDTQYF
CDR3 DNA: TGTGCCAGCAGCGTAATGGGACCCGCTAGTGATACGCAGTATTTT